This T cell receptor beta chain was identified in a study of massively parallel sequencing of T cell beta chains (dated by TCRdb to the late 2000s). Regarding the study in general: Using 5'-RACE, Illumina short-read sequencing and a dedicated short-read assembly strategy, the study profiled the diversity of human TCR beta CDR3 in peripheral blood. Summary of the overall study and its limitations: Most clonotypes (about two thirds of the roughly 35,000) were supported by a single sequence read, which could in principle inflate apparent diversity. Preferential PCR amplification of some TRBV and TRBJ sequences may have skewed the reported gene usage frequencies. Usage of TRBV genes spanned from about 0.0092% for TRBV17 up to about 25% for TRBV20-1, while TRBJ usage spanned from roughly 1.6% for TRBJ2-6 up to about 15% for TRBJ2-1. Across the 33,664 distinct clonotypes, single-copy clonotypes accounted for roughly two thirds of clonotypes yet represented only roughly 18% of assemblies. Since the RNA was pooled from many donors, the results capture clonotype abundance averaged across the population rather than the repertoire of any individual. CDR3 beta length ranged from 21 to 81 nucleotides, peaking at 45 nucleotides. A unique TRBV gene could be assigned to only about 23,000 (approximately 70%) of the clonotypes. Subsampling showed clonotype counts rising linearly with read number, indicating sequencing depth was far from saturation.

Relative to germline, V is 5 bases shorter and J is 7 bases shorter, with 16 bases between their ends. The germline V gene (reference sequence) sets CDR1 to SGHNT and CDR2 to YYREEE. The CDR3 runs 13 amino acids, cysteine and phenylalanine included. The read is trimmed to its CDR3 DNA, 39 bases read in frame from base 1. Data came from an Illumina Genome Analyzer II. Two rounds of nested PCR with TRBC1/TRBC2-specific primers yielded a RACE product of about 520 bp, which was gel-purified. A TRBC-specific primer and a template-switching oligonucleotide were used to make first-strand cDNA, with the template-switching oligonucleotide providing a 5' anchor for RACE. The RACE amplicon was too long for direct short-read sequencing, so it was concatemerized by ligation and sheared by sonication. PAGE was used to isolate a size fraction of 100 to 300 bp, and that fraction then underwent shotgun sequencing on the Illumina platform. In separate runs on an Illumina GAII, sequencing yielded 18.8 million 36-nt reads and 21.7 million 50-nt single-end reads. Per the source publication's procedure: Assembly of the 35 million to 45 million pooled reads was done with iSSAKE, using the parameters -m 15, -o 2 and -r 0.7. De novo CDR3 beta assemblies were seeded by reads aligning to the ends of Ensembl TRBV gene predictions that carried unmatched junctional bases. Clonotype abundance was estimated from the count of matching assembled contigs rather than from raw read depth. After roughly 2,000 (about 5.9%) of the assembled clonotypes were removed for having in-frame stop codons, approximately 35,000 productive clonotypes remained. Of the 288 unique TCR sequences obtained by Sanger sequencing of cloned RACE products, about 68% were also present in the Illumina assembly. TCRdb cleaned the public reads at Q25 with fastp, built clones with MiXCR and kept in-frame beta chains. For every CDR3 protein sequence, its rows merge into one entry that carries the most common genes and DNA. TCRdb, not the authors, supplied the V and J calls. Present in this sample are 4,300 or so distinct CDR3 sequences, 37% of which were seen just once. Of the sample, less than 3.5% is held by the ten largest clones.

Note on this clonotype: The antigen it recognizes is unknown. Base qualities are not provided; no much larger clone lies one nucleotide away.

The donor pool comprised over 300 males and over 150 females, all aged roughly 18 to 40 years. From approximately 160 liters of pooled peripheral blood, peripheral leukocyte polyA+ RNA was isolated. A commercial mRNA preparation from normal human peripheral blood leukocytes, pooled from hundreds of individuals, served as the starting material. The origin of this receptor is a pool of human donors in good health; the sample was commercial RNA pooled from many donors. The sequence is built from TRBV5-4 and TRBJ2-7, with TRBD2 perhaps the D gene, on 5 matching bases. Material for sequencing was commercial RNA from peripheral blood pooled from many donors. The nucleotide sequence is given as TGTGCCAGCAGTTTGACGCGGACTGGGGAGCAGTACTTC. This translates into CASSLTRTGEQYF.